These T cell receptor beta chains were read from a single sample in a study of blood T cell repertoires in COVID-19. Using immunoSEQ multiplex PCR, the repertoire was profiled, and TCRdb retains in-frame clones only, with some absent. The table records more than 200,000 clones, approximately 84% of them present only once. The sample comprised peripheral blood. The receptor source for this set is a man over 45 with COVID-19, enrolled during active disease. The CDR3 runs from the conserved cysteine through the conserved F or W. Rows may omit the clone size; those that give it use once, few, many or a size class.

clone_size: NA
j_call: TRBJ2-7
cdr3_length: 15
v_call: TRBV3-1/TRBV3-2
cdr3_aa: CASSHRGQGVYEQYF

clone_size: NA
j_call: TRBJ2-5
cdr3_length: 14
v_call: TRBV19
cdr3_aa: CASSIRYRRETQYF

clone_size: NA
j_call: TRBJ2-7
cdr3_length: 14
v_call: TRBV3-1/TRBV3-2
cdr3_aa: CASSQEGGDYEQYF

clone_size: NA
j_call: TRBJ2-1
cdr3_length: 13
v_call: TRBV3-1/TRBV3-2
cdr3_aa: CASSQDTSGQQFF

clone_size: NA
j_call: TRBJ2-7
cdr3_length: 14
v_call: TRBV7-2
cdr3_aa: CASSSRTGMDEQYF

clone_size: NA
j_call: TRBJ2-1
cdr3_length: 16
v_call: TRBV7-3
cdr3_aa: CASSPVSSGSYNEQFF

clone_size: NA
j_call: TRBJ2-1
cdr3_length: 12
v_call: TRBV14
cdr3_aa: CASSQDWHGQFF

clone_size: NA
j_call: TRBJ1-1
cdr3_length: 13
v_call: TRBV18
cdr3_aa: CASSPDQGAEAFF

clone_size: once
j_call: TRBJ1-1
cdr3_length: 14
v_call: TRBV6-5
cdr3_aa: CASSYGQMNTEAFF

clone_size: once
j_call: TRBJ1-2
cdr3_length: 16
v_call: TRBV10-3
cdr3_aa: CAISGGPGQENYGYTF

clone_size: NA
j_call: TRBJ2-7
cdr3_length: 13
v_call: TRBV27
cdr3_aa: CASRRAHSYEQYF

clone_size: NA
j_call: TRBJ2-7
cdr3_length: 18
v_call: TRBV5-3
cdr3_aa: CARSLWVAGGPSHYEQYF

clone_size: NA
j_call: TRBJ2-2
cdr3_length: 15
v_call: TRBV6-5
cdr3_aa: CASTPDGGGTGELFF

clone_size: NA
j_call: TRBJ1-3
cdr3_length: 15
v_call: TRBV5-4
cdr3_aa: CASSLWEASGNTIYF

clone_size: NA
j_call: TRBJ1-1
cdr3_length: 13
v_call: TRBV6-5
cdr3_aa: CASRRAGNTEAFF

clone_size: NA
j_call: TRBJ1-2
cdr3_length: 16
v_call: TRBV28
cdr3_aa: CASLKGGQIFGYGYTF

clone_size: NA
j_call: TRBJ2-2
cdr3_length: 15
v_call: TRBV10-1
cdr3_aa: CASSESRGSTGELFF

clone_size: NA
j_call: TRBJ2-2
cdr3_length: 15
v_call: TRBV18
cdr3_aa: CASSPGLRVTGELFF

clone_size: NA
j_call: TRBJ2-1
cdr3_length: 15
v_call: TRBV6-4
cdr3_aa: CASSAGLADYNEQFF

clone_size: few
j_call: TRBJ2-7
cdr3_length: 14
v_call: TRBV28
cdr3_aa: CASTPSSNRELRHF

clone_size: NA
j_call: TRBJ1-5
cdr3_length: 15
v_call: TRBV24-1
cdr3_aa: CATSQGANSNQPQHF

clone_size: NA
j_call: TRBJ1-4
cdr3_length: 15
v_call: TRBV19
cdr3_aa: CASSNSPAGSEKLFF

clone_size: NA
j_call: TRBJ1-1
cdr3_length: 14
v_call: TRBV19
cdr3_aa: CASSIATVNTEAFF

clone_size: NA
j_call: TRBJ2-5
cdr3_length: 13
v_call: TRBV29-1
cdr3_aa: CSVERGTQETQYF

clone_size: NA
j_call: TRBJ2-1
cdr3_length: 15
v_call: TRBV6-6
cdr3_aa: CATTSGLAGGNEQFF

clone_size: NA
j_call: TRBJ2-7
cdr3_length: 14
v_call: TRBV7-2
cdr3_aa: CASSWTGLAYEQYF

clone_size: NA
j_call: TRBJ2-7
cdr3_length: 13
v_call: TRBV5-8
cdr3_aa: CASSRTRTYEQYF

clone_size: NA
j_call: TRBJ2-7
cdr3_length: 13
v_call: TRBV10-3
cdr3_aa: CAISEVSAYEQYF

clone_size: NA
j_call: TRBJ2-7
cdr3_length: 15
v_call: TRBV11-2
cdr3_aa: CASSSLSSGKYEQYF

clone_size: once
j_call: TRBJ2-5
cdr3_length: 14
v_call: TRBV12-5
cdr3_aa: CASGPGLAGETQYF

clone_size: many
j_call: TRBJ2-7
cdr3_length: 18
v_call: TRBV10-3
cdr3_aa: CAISPRTSGGPTNYEQYF